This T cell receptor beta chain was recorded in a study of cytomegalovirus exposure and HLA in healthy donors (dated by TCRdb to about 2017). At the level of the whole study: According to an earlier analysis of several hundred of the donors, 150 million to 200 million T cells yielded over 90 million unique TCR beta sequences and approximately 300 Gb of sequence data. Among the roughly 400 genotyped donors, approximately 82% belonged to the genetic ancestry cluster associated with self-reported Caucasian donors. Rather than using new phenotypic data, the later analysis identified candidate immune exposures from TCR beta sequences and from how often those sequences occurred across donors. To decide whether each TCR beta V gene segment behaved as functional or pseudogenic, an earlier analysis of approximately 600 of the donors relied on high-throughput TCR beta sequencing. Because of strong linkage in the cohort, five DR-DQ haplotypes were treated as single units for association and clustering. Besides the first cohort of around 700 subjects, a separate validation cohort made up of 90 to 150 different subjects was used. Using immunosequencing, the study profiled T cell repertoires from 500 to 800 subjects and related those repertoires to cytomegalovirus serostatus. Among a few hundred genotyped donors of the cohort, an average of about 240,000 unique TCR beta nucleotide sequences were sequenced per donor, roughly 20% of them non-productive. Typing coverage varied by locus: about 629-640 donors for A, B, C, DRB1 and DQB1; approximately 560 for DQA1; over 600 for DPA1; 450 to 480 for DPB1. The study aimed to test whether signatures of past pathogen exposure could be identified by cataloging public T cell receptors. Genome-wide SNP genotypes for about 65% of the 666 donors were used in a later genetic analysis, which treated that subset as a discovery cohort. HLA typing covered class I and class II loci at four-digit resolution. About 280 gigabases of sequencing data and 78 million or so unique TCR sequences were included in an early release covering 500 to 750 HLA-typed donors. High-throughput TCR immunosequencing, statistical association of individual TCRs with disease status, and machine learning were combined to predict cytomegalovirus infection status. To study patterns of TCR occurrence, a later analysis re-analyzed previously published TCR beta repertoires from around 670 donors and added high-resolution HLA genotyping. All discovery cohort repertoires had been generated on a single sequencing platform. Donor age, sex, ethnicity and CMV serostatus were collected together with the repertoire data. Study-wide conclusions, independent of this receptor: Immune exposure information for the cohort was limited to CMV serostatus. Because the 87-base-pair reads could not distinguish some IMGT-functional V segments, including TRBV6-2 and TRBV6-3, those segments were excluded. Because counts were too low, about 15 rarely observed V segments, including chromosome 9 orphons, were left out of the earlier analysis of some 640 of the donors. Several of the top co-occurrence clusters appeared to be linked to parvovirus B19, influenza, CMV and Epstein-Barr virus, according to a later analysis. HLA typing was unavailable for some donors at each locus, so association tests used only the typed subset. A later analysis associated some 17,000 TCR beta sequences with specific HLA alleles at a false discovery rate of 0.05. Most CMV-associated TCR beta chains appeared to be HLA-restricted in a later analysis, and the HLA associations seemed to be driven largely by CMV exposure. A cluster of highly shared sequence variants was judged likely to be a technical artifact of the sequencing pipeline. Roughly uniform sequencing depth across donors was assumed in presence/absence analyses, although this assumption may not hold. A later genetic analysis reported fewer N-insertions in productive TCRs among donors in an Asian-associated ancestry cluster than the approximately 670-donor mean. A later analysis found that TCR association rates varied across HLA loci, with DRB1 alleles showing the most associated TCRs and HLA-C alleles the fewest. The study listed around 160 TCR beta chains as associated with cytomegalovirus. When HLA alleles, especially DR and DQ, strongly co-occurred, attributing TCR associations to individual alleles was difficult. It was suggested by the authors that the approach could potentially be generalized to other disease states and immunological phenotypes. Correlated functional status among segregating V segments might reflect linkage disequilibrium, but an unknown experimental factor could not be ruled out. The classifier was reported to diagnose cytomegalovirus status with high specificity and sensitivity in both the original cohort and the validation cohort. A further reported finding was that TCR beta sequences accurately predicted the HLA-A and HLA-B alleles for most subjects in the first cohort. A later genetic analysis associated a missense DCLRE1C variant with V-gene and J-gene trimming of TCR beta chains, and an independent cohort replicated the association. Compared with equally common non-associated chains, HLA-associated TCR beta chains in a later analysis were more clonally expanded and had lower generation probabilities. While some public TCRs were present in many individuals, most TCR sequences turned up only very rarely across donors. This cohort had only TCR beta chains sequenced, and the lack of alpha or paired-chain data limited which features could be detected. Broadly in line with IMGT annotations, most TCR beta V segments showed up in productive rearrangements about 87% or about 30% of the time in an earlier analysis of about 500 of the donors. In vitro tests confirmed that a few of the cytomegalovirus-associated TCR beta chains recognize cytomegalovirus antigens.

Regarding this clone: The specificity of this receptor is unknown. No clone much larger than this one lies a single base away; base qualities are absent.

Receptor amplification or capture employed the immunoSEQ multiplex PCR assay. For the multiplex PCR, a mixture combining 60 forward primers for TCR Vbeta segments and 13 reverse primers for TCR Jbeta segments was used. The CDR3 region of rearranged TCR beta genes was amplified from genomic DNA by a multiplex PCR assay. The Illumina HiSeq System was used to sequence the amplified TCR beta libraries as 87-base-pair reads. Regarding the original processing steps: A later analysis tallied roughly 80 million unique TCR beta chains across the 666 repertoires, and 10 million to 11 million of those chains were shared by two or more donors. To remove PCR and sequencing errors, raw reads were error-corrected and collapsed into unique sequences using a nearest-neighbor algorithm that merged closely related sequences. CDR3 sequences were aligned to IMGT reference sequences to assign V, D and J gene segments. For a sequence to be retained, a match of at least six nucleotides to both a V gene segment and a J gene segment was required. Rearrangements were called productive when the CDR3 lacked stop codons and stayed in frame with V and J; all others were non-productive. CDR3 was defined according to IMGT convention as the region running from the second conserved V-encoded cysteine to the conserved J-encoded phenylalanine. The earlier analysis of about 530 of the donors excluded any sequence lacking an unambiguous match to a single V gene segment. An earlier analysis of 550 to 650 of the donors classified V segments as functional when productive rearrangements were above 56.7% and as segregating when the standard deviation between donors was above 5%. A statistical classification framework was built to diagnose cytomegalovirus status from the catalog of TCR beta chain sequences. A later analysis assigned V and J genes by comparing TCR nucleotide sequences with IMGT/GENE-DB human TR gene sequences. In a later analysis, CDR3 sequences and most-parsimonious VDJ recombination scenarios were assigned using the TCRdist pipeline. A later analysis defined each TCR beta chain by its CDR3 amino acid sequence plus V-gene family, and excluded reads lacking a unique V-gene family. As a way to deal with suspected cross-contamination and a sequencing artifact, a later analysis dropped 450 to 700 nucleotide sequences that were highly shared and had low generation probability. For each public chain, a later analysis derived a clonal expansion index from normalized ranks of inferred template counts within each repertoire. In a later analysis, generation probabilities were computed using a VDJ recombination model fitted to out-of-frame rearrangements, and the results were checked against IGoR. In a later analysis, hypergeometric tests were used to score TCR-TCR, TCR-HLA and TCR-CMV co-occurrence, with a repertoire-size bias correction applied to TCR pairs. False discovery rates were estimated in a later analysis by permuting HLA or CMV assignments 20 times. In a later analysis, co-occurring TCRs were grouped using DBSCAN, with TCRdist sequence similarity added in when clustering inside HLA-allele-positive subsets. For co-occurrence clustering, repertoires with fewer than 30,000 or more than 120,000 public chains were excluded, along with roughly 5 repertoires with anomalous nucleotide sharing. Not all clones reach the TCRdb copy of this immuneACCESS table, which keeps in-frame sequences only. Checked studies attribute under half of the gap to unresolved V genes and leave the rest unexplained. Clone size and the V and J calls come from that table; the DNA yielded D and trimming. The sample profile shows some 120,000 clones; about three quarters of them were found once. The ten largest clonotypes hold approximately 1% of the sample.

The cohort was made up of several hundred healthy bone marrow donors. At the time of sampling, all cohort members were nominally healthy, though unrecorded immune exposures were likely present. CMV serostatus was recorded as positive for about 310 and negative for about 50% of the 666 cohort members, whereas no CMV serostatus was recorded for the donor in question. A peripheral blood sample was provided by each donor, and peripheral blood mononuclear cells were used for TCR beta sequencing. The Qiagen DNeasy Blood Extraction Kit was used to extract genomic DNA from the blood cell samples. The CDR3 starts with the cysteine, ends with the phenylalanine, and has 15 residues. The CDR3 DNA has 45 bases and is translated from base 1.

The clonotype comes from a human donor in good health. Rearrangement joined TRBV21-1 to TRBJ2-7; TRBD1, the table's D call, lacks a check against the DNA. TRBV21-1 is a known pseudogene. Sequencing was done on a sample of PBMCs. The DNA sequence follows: TGTGCCAGCAAGCCAAACTCGGGACACGGGTACGAGCAGTACTTC. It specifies CASKPNSGHGYEQYF.